The entry below gives a single TCR beta chain sequence along with its context. The data are from a study of blood T cell repertoires in COVID-19. Across the whole study: PBMCs, B-cell-depleted T cells, or T cells were the source of the cDNA or gDNA that made up the material.

Germline lookup yields CDR1 SGHVS and CDR2 FQNEAQ. The CDR3 loop spans 19 amino acids. V trimming: 1 base; J trimming: 5 bases; junction bases outside the gene matches: 17. Per the study methods: Amplification with reference gene primers provided the estimates of nucleated cell counts. Sequencing was performed with immunoSEQ multiplex PCR; in TCRdb, only in-frame clones are kept and a portion is missing. The DNA gave D and trimming, while V, J and clone size come from that table. Here the sample spans more than 120,000 clones, around nine tenths being singletons. The V call is TRBV7-8, the J call TRBJ2-3; 8 bases fit TRBD2. The sequenced sample consisted of peripheral blood. The source of this sequence is a woman in her 50s with active or convalescent COVID-19. The CDR3 nucleotides read TGTGCCAGCAGCTTAGGAGCCACTCGCGGGAGGATCCGAGTAGATACGCAGTATTTT. Its protein is CASSLGATRGRIRVDTQYF.